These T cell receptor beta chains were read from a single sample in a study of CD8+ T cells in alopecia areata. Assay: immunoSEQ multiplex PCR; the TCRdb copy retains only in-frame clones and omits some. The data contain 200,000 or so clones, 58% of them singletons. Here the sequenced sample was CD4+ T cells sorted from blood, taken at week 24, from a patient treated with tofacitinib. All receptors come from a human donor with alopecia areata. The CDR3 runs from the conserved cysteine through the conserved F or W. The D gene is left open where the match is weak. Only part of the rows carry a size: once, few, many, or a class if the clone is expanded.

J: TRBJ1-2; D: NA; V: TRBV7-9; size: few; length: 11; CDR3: CASSLSVGYTF; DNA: TGTGCCAGCAGCTTAAGCGTTGGCTACACCTTC
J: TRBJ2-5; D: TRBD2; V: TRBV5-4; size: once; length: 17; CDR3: CASSPGAILAGVETQYF; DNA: TGTGCCAGCAGCCCCGGGGCGATACTAGCGGGAGTGGAGACCCAGTACTTC
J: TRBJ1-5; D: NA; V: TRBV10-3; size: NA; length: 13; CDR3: CAISESGGQPQHF; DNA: TGTGCCATCAGTGAGTCAGGGGGTCAGCCCCAGCATTTT
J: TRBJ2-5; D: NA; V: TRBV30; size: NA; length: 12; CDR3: CAWSVGRETQYF; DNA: TGTGCCTGGAGTGTTGGACGGGAGACCCAGTACTTC
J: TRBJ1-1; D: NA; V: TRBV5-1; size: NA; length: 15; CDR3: CASSLEEGRVSTAFF; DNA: TGCGCCAGCAGCTTGGAAGAGGGTAGGGTGTCAACAGCTTTCTTT
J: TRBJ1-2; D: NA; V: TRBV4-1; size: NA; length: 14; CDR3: CASSQRTGNYGYTF; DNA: TGCGCCAGCAGCCAACGCACAGGGAACTATGGCTACACCTTC
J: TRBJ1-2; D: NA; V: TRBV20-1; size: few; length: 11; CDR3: CSASYRNGYTF; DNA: TGCAGTGCTAGTTATCGTAATGGCTACACCTTC
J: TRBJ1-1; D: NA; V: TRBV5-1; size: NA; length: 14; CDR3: CASSRLQDGTEAFF; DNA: TGCGCCAGCAGCCGCCTTCAGGACGGCACTGAAGCTTTCTTT
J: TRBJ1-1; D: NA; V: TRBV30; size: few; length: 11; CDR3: CAWGVNTEAFF; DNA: TGTGCCTGGGGAGTGAACACTGAAGCTTTCTTT
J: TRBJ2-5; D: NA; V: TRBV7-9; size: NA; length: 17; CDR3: CASSSHRFDRLQETQYF; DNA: TGTGCCAGCAGCTCCCATCGATTCGACAGACTCCAAGAGACCCAGTACTTC
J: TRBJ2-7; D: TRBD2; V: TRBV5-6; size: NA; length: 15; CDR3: CASSVLATRIEEQYF; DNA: TGTGCCAGCAGCGTACTAGCGACCCGCATTGAGGAGCAGTACTTC
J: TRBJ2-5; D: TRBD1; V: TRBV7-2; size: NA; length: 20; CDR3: CASSLARDRGYIGGKETQYF; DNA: TGTGCCAGCAGCTTAGCGCGGGACAGGGGGTACATTGGTGGGAAAGAGACCCAGTACTTC
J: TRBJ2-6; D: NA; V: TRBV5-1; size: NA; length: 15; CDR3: CASSTTSSGANVLTF; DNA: TGCGCCAGCAGCACCACGAGCTCTGGGGCCAACGTCCTGACTTTC
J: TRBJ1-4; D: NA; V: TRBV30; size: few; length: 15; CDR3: CAWSVPTGMVEKLFF; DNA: TGTGCCTGGAGTGTACCAACGGGTATGGTTGAAAAACTGTTTTTT
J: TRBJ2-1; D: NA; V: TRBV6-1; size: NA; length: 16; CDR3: CASSEDIAGSYNEQFF; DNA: TGTGCCAGCAGTGAAGATATCGCGGGTTCCTACAATGAGCAGTTCTTC
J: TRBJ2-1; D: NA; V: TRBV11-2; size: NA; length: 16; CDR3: CASSLVIASSYNEQFF; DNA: TGTGCCAGCAGCTTAGTGATAGCGAGCTCCTACAATGAGCAGTTCTTC
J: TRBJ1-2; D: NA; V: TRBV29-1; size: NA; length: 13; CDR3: CSASGRGLYGYTF; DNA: NA
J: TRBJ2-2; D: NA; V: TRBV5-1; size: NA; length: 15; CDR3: CASSSSGTGTGELFF; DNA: TGCGCCAGCAGCTCATCGGGTACTGGGACCGGGGAGCTGTTTTTT
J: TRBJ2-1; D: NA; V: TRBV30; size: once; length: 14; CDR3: CAWSLSGLGNEQFF; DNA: TGTGCCTGGAGCCTTTCCGGGTTGGGCAATGAGCAGTTCTTC
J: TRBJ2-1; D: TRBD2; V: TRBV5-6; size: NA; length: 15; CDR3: CASSFRTSGYNEQFF; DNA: TGTGCCAGCAGCTTTCGGACTAGCGGATACAATGAGCAGTTCTTC
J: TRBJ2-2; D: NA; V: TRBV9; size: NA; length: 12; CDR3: CASSVETGELFF; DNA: TGTGCCAGCAGCGTAGAAACCGGGGAGCTGTTTTTT
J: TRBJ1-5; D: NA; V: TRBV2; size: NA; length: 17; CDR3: CASSEFKGRISNQPQHF; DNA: TGTGCCAGCAGTGAGTTCAAGGGTCGTATTAGCAATCAGCCCCAGCATTTT
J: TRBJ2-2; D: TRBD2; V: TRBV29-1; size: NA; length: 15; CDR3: CSASGTIGNTGELFF; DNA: TGCAGCGCCTCCGGGACTATCGGGAACACCGGGGAGCTGTTTTTT
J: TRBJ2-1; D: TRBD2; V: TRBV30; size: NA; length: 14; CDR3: CAWSVLAGDSEQFF; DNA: TGTGCCTGGAGTGTCCTAGCGGGAGACTCTGAGCAGTTCTTC
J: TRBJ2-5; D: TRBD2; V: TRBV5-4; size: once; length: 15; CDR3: CASSLRRPGGETQYF; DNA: TGTGCCAGCAGCTTGCGACGACCCGGGGGGGAGACCCAGTACTTC
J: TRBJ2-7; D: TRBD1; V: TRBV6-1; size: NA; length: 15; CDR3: CASSELTGPLYEQYF; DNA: TGTGCCAGCAGTGAACTGACAGGGCCACTCTACGAGCAGTACTTC
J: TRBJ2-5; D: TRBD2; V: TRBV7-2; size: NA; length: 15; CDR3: CASSLSLAGGETQYF; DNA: TGTGCCAGCAGCTTATCTCTAGCGGGAGGAGAGACCCAGTACTTC
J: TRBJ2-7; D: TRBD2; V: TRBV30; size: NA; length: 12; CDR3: CAGTSGAYEQYF; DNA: TGTGCCGGGACTAGCGGCGCCTACGAGCAGTACTTC
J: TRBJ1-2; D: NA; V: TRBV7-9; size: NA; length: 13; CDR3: CASSPLARDPFTF; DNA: TGTGCCAGCAGCCCTCTGGCCAGGGACCCATTCACCTTC
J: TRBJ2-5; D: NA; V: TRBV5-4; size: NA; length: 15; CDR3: CASSLRSGVGETQYF; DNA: TGTGCCAGCAGCTTGAGATCGGGGGTAGGGGAGACCCAGTACTTC
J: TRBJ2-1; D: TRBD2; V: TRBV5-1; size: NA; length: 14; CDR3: CASSLAGLGNEQFF; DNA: TGCGCCAGCAGCTTGGCCGGACTAGGCAATGAGCAGTTCTTC
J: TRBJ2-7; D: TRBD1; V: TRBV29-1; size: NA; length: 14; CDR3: CSVSGTGLGYEQYF; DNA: TGCAGCGTTTCCGGGACAGGCTTAGGCTACGAGCAGTACTTC
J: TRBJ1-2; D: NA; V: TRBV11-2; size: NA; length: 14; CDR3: CASSLHQGPYGYTF; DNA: TGTGCCAGCAGCCTCCATCAGGGCCCCTATGGCTACACCTTC
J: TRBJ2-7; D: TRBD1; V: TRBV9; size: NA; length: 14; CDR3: CASSVAQGDYEQYF; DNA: TGTGCCAGCAGCGTAGCGCAGGGGGACTACGAGCAGTACTTC
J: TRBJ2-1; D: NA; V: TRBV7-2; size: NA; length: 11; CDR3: CASSLFNEQFF; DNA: TGTGCCAGCAGCTTATTTAATGAGCAGTTCTTC
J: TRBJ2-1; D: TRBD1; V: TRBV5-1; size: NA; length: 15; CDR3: CASSLDRGKYNEQFF; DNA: TGCGCCAGCAGCTTGGACAGGGGGAAGTACAATGAGCAGTTCTTC
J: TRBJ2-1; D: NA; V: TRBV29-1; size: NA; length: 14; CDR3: CSTLLGDSYNEQFF; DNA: TGCAGCACCCTCCTGGGGGACTCCTACAATGAGCAGTTCTTC
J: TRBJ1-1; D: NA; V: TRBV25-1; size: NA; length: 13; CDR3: CASSRGLIDEAFF; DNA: TGTGCCAGCAGTAGAGGGCTGATCGATGAAGCTTTCTTT
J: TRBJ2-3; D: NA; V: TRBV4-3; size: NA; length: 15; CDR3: CASSQEGARTDTQYF; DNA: TGCGCCAGCAGCCAAGAGGGGGCTCGAACAGATACGCAGTATTTT
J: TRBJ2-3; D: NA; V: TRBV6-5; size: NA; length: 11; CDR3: CASSYLDTQYF; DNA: TGTGCCAGCAGTTACCTAGATACGCAGTATTTT
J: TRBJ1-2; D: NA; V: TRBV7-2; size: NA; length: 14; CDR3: CASSRAGGDYGYTF; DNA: TGTGCCAGCAGCCGAGCCGGGGGCGACTATGGCTACACCTTC
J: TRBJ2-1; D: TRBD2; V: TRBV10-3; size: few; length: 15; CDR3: CAISAGTSGQGEQFF; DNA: TGTGCCATCAGCGCCGGGACTAGCGGTCAGGGGGAGCAGTTCTTC
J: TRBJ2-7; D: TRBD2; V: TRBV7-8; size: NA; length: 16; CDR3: CASSLGSGRDTYEQYF; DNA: TGTGCCAGCAGCTTAGGGAGCGGGAGAGACACCTACGAGCAGTACTTC
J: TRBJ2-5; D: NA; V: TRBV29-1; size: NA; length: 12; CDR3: CSVGRNQETQYF; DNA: TGCAGCGTTGGACGGAACCAAGAGACCCAGTACTTC
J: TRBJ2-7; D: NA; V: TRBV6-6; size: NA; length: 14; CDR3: CASNIRHGSYEQYF; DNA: TGTGCCAGCAACATACGGCACGGCTCCTACGAGCAGTACTTC
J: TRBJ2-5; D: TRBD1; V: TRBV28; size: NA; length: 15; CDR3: CASGTTGGLSETQYF; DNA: TGTGCCAGCGGTACGACAGGGGGCCTGAGTGAGACCCAGTACTTC
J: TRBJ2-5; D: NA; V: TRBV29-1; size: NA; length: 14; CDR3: CSAGPRELQETQYF; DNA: TGCAGCGCGGGTCCGAGGGAGCTCCAAGAGACCCAGTACTTC
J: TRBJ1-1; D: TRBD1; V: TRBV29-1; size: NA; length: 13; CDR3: CSITGQLNTEAFF; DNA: TGCAGCATCACGGGACAGTTGAACACTGAAGCTTTCTTT
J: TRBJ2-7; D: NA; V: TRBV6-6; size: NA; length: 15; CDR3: CASSPQGGTHIQQYF; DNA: TGTGCCAGCAGTCCCCAAGGGGGTACCCATATTCAGCAGTACTTC
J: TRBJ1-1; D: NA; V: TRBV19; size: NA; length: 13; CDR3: CASGQSMNTEAFF; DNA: TGTGCCAGTGGCCAGTCCATGAACACTGAAGCTTTCTTT
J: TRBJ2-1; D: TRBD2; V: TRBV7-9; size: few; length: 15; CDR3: CASSSGTSGYNEQFF; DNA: TGTGCCAGCAGCTCCGGGACTAGCGGATACAATGAGCAGTTCTTC
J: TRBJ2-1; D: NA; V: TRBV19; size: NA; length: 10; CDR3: CASSAREQFF; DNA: TGTGCCAGTAGTGCCCGTGAGCAGTTCTTC
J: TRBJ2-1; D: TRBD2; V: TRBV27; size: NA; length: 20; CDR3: CASSGGQRTSGGQTYNEQFF; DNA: TGTGCCAGCAGTGGGGGCCAACGGACTAGCGGGGGCCAGACCTACAATGAGCAGTTCTTC